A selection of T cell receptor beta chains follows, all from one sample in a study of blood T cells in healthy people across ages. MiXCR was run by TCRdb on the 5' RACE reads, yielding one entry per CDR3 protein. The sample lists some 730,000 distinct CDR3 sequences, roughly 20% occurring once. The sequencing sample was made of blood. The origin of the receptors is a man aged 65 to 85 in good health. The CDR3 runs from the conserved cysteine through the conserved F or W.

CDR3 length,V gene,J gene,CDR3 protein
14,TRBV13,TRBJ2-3,CASRRGQGSDTQYF
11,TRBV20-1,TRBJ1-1,CSARGATGAFF
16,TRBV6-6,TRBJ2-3,CASSIAGGPSVDTQYF
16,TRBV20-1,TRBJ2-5,CSAKNSGRAMSETQYF
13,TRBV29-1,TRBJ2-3,CSVVATGVDTQYF
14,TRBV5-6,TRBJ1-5,CASSLSGRNQPQHF
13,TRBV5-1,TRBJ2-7,CASSLVLGYEQYF
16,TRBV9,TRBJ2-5,CASSVDPTGGGRTQYF
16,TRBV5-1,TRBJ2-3,CASSLEGGRGTGTQYF
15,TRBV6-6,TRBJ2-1,CASSYGSGSGNEQFF
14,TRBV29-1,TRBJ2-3,CSVARAGGTDTQYF
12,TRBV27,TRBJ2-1,CASSLSGHEQFF
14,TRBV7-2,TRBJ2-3,CASSLLKGSDTQYF
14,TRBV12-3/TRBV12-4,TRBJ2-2,CASSLGQQTGELFF
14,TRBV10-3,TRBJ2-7,CAISGTGGKYEQYF
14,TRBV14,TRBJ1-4,CASSMARVSEKLFF
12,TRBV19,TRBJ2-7,CASGQDSYEQYF
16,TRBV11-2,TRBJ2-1,CASSLDPVSSYNEQFF
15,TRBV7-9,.,CASSLERGLLETQYF
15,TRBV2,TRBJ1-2,CASSETQGFSYGYTF
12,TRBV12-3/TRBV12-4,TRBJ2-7,CASSPRVTKRYF
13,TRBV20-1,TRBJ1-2,CSADTGSRYGYTF
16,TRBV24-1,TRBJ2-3,CATSRTASGDTDTQYF
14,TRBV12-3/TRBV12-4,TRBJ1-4,CASTYPGLGEKLFF
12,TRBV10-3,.,CAISEQRNEQFF
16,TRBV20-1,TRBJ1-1,CSARRPGAAANTEAFF
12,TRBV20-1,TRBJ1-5,CSATISNQPQHF
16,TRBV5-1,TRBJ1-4,CASSLGQGLLSEKLFF
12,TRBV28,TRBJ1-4,CASSGPGRGLFF
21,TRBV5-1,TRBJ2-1,CASSLYPRGQGAIGGSYEQNF
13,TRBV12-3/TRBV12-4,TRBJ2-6,CASSRSGANVLTF
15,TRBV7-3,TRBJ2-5,CASSLTGPGKVAQYF
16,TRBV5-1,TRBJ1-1,CASSSSPGSGNTEAFF
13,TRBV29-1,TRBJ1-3,CSVARQSGNTIYF
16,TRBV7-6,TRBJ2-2,CASREAGGANTGELFF
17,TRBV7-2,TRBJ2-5,CASSSRVPTLPQETQYF
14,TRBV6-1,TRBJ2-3,CASILDPSTDTQYF
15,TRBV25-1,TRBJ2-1,CASSTRTGPYNEQFF
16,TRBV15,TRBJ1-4,CATSRAGPESNEKLFF
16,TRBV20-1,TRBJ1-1,CSASKQGVPFVTEAFF
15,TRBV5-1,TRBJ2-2,CASSLAPGGTGELFF
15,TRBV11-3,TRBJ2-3,CASSFGGRDVDTQYF
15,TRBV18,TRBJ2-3,CASSLPGLGTDTQYF
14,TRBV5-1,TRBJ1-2,CASSSGLENQGDTF
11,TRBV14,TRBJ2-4,CASSQAFIQYF